Each of the 27 T cell receptor beta chains below was sequenced from the same sample in a study of shared clonotypes between healthy human individuals (dated by TCRdb to about 2020). For the CD8 naive samples, CD45RO-negative cells were positively selected for CCR7, yielding a CD45RA+CCR7+ population from which TemRA cells were excluded. Libraries were prepared through the immunoSEQ multiplex PCR assay. TCRdb provides this immuneACCESS table in a form limited to in-frame rearrangements. Some clones are lacking; in checked studies, under half of them reflect an unresolved V gene, and why the rest are absent is not known. This sample lists millions of clones; about 94% were detected once. The ten largest clones represent 0.9% to 1.3% of the sample. Sequenced: naive CD8+ T cells sorted from blood. Taken with the paper, the label for cell subset or site translates to: CD45RA+CCR7+. Source of these receptors: a man aged 18 to 30 in good health.

The V and J genes are TRBV6-1 and TRBJ1-2, with 10 nucleotides matching TRBD1. The junction had 9 bases not matched to a gene; V was cut back by 4 bases and J by 4 bases. Looked up from germline, CDR1 is MNHNS and CDR2 is SASEGT. There are 16 residues in the CDR3. CDR3 in DNA: TGTGCCAGCAGTGGGGTTTGGGACAGGGGTGCCTATGGCTACACCTTC. It is translated as CASSGVWDRGAYGYTF.

The rearrangement uses TRBV10-1 and TRBJ2-1; a weak D match, TRBD2 (5 bases). Looked up from germline, CDR1 is WNHNN and CDR2 is SYGVQD (reference sequence). This CDR3 contains 16 residues. V lost 3 bases to trimming and J lost 2 bases, with 14 bases between them. CDR3 amino acids: CASSESGSGPYNEQFF. Here the CDR3 DNA reads TGCGCCAGCAGTGAAAGTGGCAGCGGACCCTACAATGAGCAGTTCTTC.

The chain is built from TRBV4-1 and TRBJ2-5; unclear D gene. Looked up from germline, CDR1 is MGHRA and CDR2 is YSYEKL. V dropped 0 bases and J dropped 1 base, with 9 bases sitting between them. The CDR3 sequence is 15 residues long. This chain's CDR3 is CASSQDPTTQETQYF. In DNA, the CDR3 is TGCGCCAGCAGCCAAGATCCTACTACCCAAGAGACCCAGTACTTC.

The chain combines TRBV4-1 with TRBJ2-7, with D unclear. Germline loops: CDR1 MGHRA, CDR2 YSYEKL. The ends were cut back, 2 bases at V and 7 bases at J, with 15 bases in the middle. This CDR3 is built from 14 residues. The chain's CDR3 is CASSQTTTFIEQYF. DNA for the CDR3: TGCGCCAGCAGCCAAACTACCACTTTTATAGAGCAGTACTTC.

The V and J genes are TRBV5-1 and TRBJ1-1; D uncertain. The V end lost 3 bases, the J end lost 3 bases, and 12 bases lay between the germline ends. There are 14 residues in the CDR3. Germline lookup yields CDR1 SGHRS and CDR2 YFSETQ. Here the CDR3 reads CASSSGSWDTEAFF. The CDR3 bases are TGCGCCAGCAGCTCAGGCTCGTGGGACACTGAAGCTTTCTTT.

The rearrangement links TRBV21-1 to TRBJ2-2; TRBD2, the table's D call, was not compared with the DNA. TRBV21-1 is recorded as a pseudogene. CDR3 length: 16 amino acids. In nucleotides, the CDR3 is TGTGCCAGCAGCAAAGCGCGAAGAAAAGACACCGGGGAGCTGTTTTTT. Amino acids: CASSKARRKDTGELFF.

The rearrangement uses TRBV19 and TRBJ2-3, with a tentative D call TRBD1 (6 bases). The length of the CDR3 is 15 residues. V was pared by 7 bases and J by 1 base, with 15 bases between. Per the germline V gene, CDR1 is LNHDA and CDR2 is SQIVND (reference sequence). Here the CDR3 DNA reads TGTGCCAGTACAGATACAGGGATGGGCACAGATACGCAGTATTTT. This gives the protein CASTDTGMGTDTQYF.

The chain uses TRBV5-6 and TRBJ2-7; 8 bases align to TRBD1. V shed 2 bases, J shed 4 bases, and the junction held 11 bases outside the gene matches. Germline CDR1 and CDR2: SGHDT and YYEEEE. This CDR3 spans 16 amino acids. The CDR3 coding sequence is TGTGCCAGCAGCTTACTACAGGGGGAGACTTTTTACGAGCAGTACTTC. Amino acids: CASSLLQGETFYEQYF.

The chain has TRBV5-4 and TRBJ1-2, with D perhaps TRBD1 (6 bases). The CDR3 loop spans 15 amino acids. Trimming stripped 0 bases from V and 2 bases from J, with 11 bases between. The V gene's germline CDR1 is SGHNT and CDR2 YYREEE (reference sequence). The CDR3 DNA reads TGTGCCAGCAGCTTGGGGGACATCCCAAACTATGGCTACACCTTC. It specifies CASSLGDIPNYGYTF.

This clone was found a few times. Other DNA sequences of this sample code for an identical CDR3. CDR3 amino acids: CASSLVSYEQYF. DNA of the CDR3: TGTGCCAGCAGCTTAGTGAGCTACGAGCAGTACTTC. V and J are TRBV7-9 and TRBJ2-7; D is uncertain. The germline CDR1 and CDR2 sequences are SEHNR and FQNEAQ (reference sequence). V was pared by 1 base and J by 3 bases, with 4 bases between. The CDR3 sequence is 12 residues long.

The V call is TRBV7-9, the J call TRBJ2-2; TRBD2 might be the D (6 bases). The germline gives CDR1 SEHNR, CDR2 FQNEAQ (reference sequence). The CDR3 is 16 residues long. Trimming cost V 1 base and J 7 bases, with 16 bases left between them. The CDR3 region is CASSLVGGEDDGELFF. In DNA form, the CDR3 reads TGTGCCAGCAGCTTAGTGGGCGGGGAAGATGACGGGGAGCTGTTTTTT.

This chain connects TRBV27 to TRBJ2-7, with D perhaps matching TRBD2 (5 bases). Per germline, CDR1 MNHEY and CDR2 SMNVEV (reference sequence). The length of the CDR3 is 17 residues. V was shortened by 2 bases and J by 0 bases, with 17 bases between the two germline ends. CDR3 sequence (DNA): TGTGCCAGCAGTTTAAATGTTCGGGAATTGAGCTCCTACGAGCAGTACTTC. It specifies CASSLNVRELSSYEQYF.

The rearrangement uses TRBV30 and TRBJ1-4; the match to TRBD1 covers 8 bases. Germline lookup yields CDR1 GTSNPN and CDR2 SVGIG (reference sequence). There are 15 residues in the CDR3. J lost 3 bases, V lost 4 bases, and 7 bases had no gene match. CDR3 sequence: CAWMGTGQANEKLFF. CDR3 DNA: TGTGCCTGGATGGGAACGGGACAGGCTAATGAAAAACTGTTTTTT.

The V call is TRBV7-8, the J call TRBJ2-5, with TRBD1 identical over 9 bases. Germline CDR1 reads SGHVS; CDR2 reads FQNEAQ. V gave up 1 base and J gave up 2 bases; unmatched junction bases: 8. The CDR3 sequence is 17 residues long. DNA of the CDR3: TGTGCCAGCAGCTTAGTGGACAGGGGATGGGGGCAAGAGACCCAGTACTTC. Protein product: CASSLVDRGWGQETQYF.

The V and J genes are TRBV6-1 and TRBJ1-2; D unclear. Trimming removed 4 bases from V and 8 bases from J, with 23 bases in between. Per germline, CDR1 MNHNS and CDR2 SASEGT. The CDR3 sequence is 16 residues long. CDR3 in DNA: TGTGCCAGCAGTGGGGAGCTGGGCGGCTCTGGGTTAGGCTACACCTTC. This gives the protein CASSGELGGSGLGYTF.

V and J are TRBV6-5 and TRBJ1-5; perhaps TRBD1 as D (5 bases). CDR1 MNHEY and CDR2 SVGAGI come from the germline V gene. The CDR3 is made up of 15 amino acids. Trimming took off 6 bases at V and 2 bases at J, with 14 bases between the two ends. CDR3 residues: CASSPWGDGNQPQHF. CDR3 bases: TGTGCCAGCAGCCCATGGGGGGACGGCAATCAGCCCCAGCATTTT.

This sequence joins TRBV19 and TRBJ2-1; TRBD1 is a possible D gene (5 bases). Germline values: CDR1 LNHDA, CDR2 SQIVND (reference sequence). The CDR3 runs 12 residues. V gave up 5 bases and J gave up 6 bases, with 8 bases separating them. CDR3 sequence: CASSYRINEQFF. The CDR3 DNA sequence: TGTGCCAGTAGTTACAGGATCAATGAGCAGTTCTTC.

J is TRBJ2-7 and V is TRBV6-6, with D perhaps TRBD1 or TRBD2 (5 bases each). V was shortened by 0 bases and J by 5 bases, with 11 bases between the two germline ends. The CDR3 sequence is 14 residues long. Germline V gene data show CDR1 as MNHNY and CDR2 as SVGAGI (reference sequence). CDR3 protein: CASSYSEGRNEQYF. Here the CDR3 DNA reads TGTGCCAGCAGTTACTCAGAGGGGCGGAACGAGCAGTACTTC.

The rearrangement joins TRBV5-1 to TRBJ2-1, with D possibly called TRBD1 or TRBD2 (5 bases each). CDR3 size: 15 residues. CDR1 is SGHRS and CDR2 is YFSETQ in the germline V gene. V lost 3 bases, J lost 2 bases, and 12 bases lay in between. Here the CDR3 reads CASSSSGTTYNEQFF. In nucleotides, the CDR3 is TGCGCCAGCAGCTCTTCCGGGACGACCTACAATGAGCAGTTCTTC.

This CDR3 reads CSVPGEGGEQYF. CDR3 DNA sequence: TGCAGCGTGCCCGGAGAGGGAGGGGAGCAGTACTTC. V and J are TRBV29-1 and TRBJ2-7, with 7 nucleotides matching TRBD2. The CDR3 length is 12 residues. Germline values: CDR1 SQVTM, CDR2 ANQGSEA. The junction had 9 bases not matched to a gene; V was cut back by 6 bases and J by 7 bases.

V usage is TRBV4-1 and J usage is TRBJ2-3; D call uncertain. The CDR3 covers 12 residues. Between the trimmed V and J ends, which lost 0 bases and 6 bases, there was a span of 4 bases. Germline loops: CDR1 MGHRA, CDR2 YSYEKL. In DNA, the CDR3 is TGCGCCAGCAGCCAAGAATGGGATACGCAGTATTTT. Protein: CASSQEWDTQYF.

This chain uses TRBV28 with TRBJ1-1; D may be TRBD1 (5 bases). The germline V gene has CDR1 MDHEN and CDR2 SYDVKM. This CDR3 is built from 13 residues. Trimming shortened V by 6 bases and J by 5 bases, and 13 bases separated the two germline ends. This CDR3 reads CASSSRVTTEAFF. DNA for the CDR3: TGTGCCAGCAGCTCCAGGGTAACGACTGAAGCTTTCTTT.

The chain carries TRBV12-5 and TRBJ1-5; 7 bases match TRBD1. Trimming cost V 2 bases and J 5 bases; bases outside gene matches: 9. CDR3 length: 16 amino acids. The V gene's germline CDR1 is LGHNT and CDR2 FRNRAP. The CDR3 reads CASGLMVQGFYQPQHF. For the CDR3, the DNA is TGTGCTAGTGGTTTGATGGTACAGGGGTTTTATCAGCCCCAGCATTTT.

This clone showed up just once. The chain joins TRBV2 to TRBJ2-3; D may match TRBD1 or TRBD2 (5 bases each). Trimming removed 6 bases at V and 4 bases at J, with 11 bases between. The CDR3 consists of 13 residues. Per the germline V gene, CDR1 is SNHLY and CDR2 is FYNNEI. The CDR3: CASRGPWADTQYF. The CDR3, as DNA: TGTGCCAGCAGGGGACCCTGGGCAGATACGCAGTATTTT. Looking up the rest from reference TRBV2 and TRBJ2-3 gives the full variable domain: EPEVTQTPSHQVTQMGQEVILRCVPISNHLYFYWYRQILGQKVEFLVSFYNNEISEKSEIFDDQFSVERPDGSNFTLKIRSTKLEDSAMYFCASRGPWADTQYFGPGTRLTVL.

The chain uses TRBV28 and TRBJ2-1; a possible D gene is TRBD2 (5 bases). Trimming shortened V by 3 bases and J by 9 bases, and 12 bases separated the two germline ends. From germline, CDR1 is MDHEN and CDR2 SYDVKM. This CDR3 has 13 residues. The CDR3 nucleotides are TGTGCCAGCAGTTTGCCCGGGAACGGTGAGCAGTTCTTC. It translates to CASSLPGNGEQFF.

This chain links TRBV4-1 with TRBJ2-1; unclear D gene. The CDR3 has 11 residues. V lost 0 bases, J lost 11 bases, and 5 bases lay in between. Germline V lookup: CDR1 MGHRA, CDR2 YSYEKL. The CDR3, as DNA: TGCGCCAGCAGCCAAGATTGGAAGCAGTTCTTC. Encoded protein: CASSQDWKQFF.

The V gene is TRBV25-1, the J gene TRBJ2-1, with 7 bases identical to TRBD1. Germline lookup yields CDR1 MGHDK and CDR2 SYGVNS. Trimming took 6 bases from V and 5 from J; bases not matched to a gene: 10. The CDR3 is made up of 15 amino acids. Here the CDR3 reads CASRSDRAIHNEQFF. In DNA form, the CDR3 reads TGTGCCAGCAGATCCGACAGGGCCATTCACAATGAGCAGTTCTTC.